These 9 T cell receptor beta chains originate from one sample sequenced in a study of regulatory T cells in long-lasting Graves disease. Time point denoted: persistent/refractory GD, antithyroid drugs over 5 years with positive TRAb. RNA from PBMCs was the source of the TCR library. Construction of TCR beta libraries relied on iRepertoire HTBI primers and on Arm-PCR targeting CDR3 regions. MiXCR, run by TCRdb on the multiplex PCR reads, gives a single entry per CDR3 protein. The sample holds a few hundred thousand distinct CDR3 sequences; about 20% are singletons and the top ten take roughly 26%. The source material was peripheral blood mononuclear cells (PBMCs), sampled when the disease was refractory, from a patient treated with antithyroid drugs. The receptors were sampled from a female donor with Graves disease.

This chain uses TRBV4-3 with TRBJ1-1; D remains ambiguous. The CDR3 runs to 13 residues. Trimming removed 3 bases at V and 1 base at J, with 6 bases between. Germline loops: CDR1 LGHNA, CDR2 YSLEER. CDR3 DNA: TGCGCCAGCAGCCAGCAACCGAACACTGAAGCTTTCTTT. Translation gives CASSQQPNTEAFF.

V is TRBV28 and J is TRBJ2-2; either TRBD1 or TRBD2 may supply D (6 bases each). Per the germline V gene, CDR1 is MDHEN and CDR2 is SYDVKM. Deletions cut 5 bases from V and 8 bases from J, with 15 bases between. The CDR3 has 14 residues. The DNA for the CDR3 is TGTGCCAGCAGTCCGGGGGCGCCGGTTGGGGAGCTGTTTTTT. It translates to CASSPGAPVGELFF.

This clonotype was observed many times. CDR3 DNA: TGTGCCAGCAGTTTGGGCAGAGGTAGCACTGAAGCTTTCTTT. Amino acids: CASSLGRGSTEAFF. The chain uses TRBV28 and TRBJ1-1; D gene ambiguous. Trimming cost V 3 bases and J 4 bases, with 12 bases left between them. From germline, CDR1 is MDHEN and CDR2 SYDVKM. This CDR3 comprises 14 residues.

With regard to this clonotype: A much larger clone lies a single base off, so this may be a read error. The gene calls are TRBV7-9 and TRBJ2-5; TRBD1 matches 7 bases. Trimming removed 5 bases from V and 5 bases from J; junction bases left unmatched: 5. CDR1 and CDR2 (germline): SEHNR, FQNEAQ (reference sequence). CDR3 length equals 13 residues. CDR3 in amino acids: CASSETGTETQYF. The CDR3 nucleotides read TGTGCCAGCAGCGAGACAGGGACGGAGACCCAGTACTTC.

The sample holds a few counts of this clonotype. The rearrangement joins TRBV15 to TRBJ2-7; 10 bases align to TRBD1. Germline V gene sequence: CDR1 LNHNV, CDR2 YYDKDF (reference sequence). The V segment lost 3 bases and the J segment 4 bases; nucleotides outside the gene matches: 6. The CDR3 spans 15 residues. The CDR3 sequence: CATSRDRGNVYEQYF. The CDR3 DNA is TGTGCCACCAGCAGGGACAGGGGGAACGTGTACGAGCAGTACTTC.

The CDR3 DNA reads as TGCAGTGCACTGGACAGGGGGAATGTAGATACGCAGTATTTT. This translates into CSALDRGNVDTQYF. V gene TRBV20-1 combines with J gene TRBJ2-3, with TRBD1 identical over 10 bases. V was pared by 6 bases and J by 5 bases, with 8 bases of the junction left unmatched. Germline CDR1 is DFQATT and CDR2 is SNEGSKA (reference sequence). The CDR3 is 14 residues long.

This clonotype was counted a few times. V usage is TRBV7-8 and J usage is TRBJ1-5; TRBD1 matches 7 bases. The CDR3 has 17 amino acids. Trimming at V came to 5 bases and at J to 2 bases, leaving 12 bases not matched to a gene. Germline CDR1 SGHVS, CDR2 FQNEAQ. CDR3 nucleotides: TGTGCCAGCAGCGCCGGGACAGCCCCTTGGGGCAATCAGCCCCAGCATTTT. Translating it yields CASSAGTAPWGNQPQHF.

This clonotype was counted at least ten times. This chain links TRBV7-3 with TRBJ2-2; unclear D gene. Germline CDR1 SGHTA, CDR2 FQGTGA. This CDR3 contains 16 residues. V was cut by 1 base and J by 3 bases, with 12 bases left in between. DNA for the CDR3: TGTGCCAGCAGCTTAATCGGGCTGGCGGACACCGGGGAGCTGTTTTTT. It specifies CASSLIGLADTGELFF.

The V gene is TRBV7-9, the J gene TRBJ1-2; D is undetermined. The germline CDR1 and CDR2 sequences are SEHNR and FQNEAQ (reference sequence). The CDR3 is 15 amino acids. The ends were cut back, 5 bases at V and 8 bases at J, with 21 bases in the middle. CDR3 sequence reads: CASSPGLRNIGGYTF. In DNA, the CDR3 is TGTGCCAGCAGCCCCGGACTCCGTAATATCGGGGGCTACACCTTC.